This record concerns one TCR beta chain sequence. Its antigen is unknown. Only in-frame clones appear in the TCRdb table, and some are missing; sequencing was by immunoSEQ multiplex PCR. The sample lists 85,000 to 100,000 clones, 91% occurring once. The CDR3 has 15 residues. The V end lost 0 bases, the J end lost 0 bases, and 7 bases lay between the germline ends. CDR1 and CDR2 from the germline V gene are SGHRS and YFSETQ. The data were obtained in a study of T cell responses to AZD1222 COVID-19 vaccine. Study-wide results and caveats: Nearly half of the spike-specific TCRs reportedly recognize variant regions that carry no mutations. The peak T cell response came first, and repertoires were sampled only after it. It was only a handful of AZD1222 recipients who were seropositive at baseline.

Second-dose intervals near 4 or 12 weeks were combined. The V call is TRBV5-1, the J call TRBJ2-1; D ambiguous. This receptor was obtained from an adult who received the AZD1222 COVID-19 vaccine. Source: peripheral blood, taken 28 days after the second AZD1222 dose. This CDR3 is CASSLDLGSYNEQFF. The CDR3 DNA sequence: TGCGCCAGCAGCTTGGATCTGGGCTCCTACAATGAGCAGTTCTTC.